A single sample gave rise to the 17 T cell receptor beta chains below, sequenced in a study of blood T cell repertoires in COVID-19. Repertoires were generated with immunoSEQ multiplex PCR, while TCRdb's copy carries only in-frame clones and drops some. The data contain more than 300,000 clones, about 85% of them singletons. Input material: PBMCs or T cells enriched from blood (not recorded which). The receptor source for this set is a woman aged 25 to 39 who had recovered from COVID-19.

The CDR3, as DNA: TGTGCCAGCAGCGCACAGGGGGTGGGAGGCTACACCTTC. Translating it yields CASSAQGVGGYTF. The chain is built from TRBV9 and TRBJ1-2, with 8 bases aligning to TRBD1. The V gene end was trimmed by 3 bases and the J gene end by 8 bases; junction bases not matched to a gene: 6. The V gene's germline CDR1 is SGDLS and CDR2 YYNGEE. The CDR3 runs 13 residues.

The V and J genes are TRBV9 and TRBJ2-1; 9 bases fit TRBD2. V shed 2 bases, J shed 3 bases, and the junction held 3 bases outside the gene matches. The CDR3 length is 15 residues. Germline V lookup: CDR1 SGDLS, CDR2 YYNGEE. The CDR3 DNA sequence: TGTGCCAGCAGCGTCAGCGGGGGGCTCTACAATGAGCAGTTCTTC. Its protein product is CASSVSGGLYNEQFF.

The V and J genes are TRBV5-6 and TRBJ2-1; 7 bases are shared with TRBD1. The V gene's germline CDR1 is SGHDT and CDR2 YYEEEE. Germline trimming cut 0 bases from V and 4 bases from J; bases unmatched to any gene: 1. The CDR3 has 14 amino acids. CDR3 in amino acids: CASSLEGQYNEQFF. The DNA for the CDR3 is TGTGCCAGCAGCTTGGAGGGACAGTACAATGAGCAGTTCTTC.

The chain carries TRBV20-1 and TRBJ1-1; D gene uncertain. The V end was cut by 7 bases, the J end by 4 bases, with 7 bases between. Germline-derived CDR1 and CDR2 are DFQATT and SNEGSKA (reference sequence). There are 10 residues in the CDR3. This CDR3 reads CSVVFTEAFF. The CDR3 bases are TGCAGTGTCGTCTTCACTGAAGCTTTCTTT.

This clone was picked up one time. Here the CDR3 DNA reads TGTGCCAGCAGCCAAGATAACAGGGGAGACACTGAAGCTTTCTTT. Translation: CASSQDNRGDTEAFF. The chain employs TRBV3-1 (or the pseudogene TRBV3-2) and TRBJ1-1, with 7 bases lining up with TRBD1. The length of the CDR3 is 15 residues. V gave up 0 bases and J gave up 3 bases; unmatched junction bases: 4. Germline V gene data show CDR1 as LGHDT and CDR2 as YNNKEL (reference sequence).

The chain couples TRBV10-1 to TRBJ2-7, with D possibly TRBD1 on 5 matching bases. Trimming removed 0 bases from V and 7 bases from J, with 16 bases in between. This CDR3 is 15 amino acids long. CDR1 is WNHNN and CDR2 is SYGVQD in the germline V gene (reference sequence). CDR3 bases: TGCGCCAGCAGTGAGTCTAGGGGCAGGGTCGAGGAGCAGTACTTC. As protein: CASSESRGRVEEQYF.

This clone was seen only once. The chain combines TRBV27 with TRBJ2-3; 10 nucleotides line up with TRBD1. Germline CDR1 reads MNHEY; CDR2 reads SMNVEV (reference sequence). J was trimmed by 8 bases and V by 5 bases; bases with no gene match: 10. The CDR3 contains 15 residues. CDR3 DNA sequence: TGTGCCAGCAGTGAGATCGGGACAGGGGACGCTACGCAGTATTTT. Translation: CASSEIGTGDATQYF.

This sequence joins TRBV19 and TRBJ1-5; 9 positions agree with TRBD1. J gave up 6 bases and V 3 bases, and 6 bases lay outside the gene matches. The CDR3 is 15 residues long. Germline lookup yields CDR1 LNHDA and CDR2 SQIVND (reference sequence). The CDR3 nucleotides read TGTGCCAGTAGTATCGAGGGGACAGGGTTTCAGCCCCAGCATTTT. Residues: CASSIEGTGFQPQHF.

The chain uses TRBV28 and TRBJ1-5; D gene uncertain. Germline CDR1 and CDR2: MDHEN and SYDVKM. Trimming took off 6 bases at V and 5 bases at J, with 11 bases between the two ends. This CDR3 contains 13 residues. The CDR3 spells CASRGDWDQPQHF. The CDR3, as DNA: TGTGCCAGCAGGGGTGACTGGGATCAGCCCCAGCATTTT.

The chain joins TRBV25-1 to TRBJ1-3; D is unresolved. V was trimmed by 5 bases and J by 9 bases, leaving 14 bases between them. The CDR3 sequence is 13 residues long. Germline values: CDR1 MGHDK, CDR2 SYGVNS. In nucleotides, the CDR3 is TGTGCCAGCAGTCGGCCAGGCCCCAGCACCATATATTTT. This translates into CASSRPGPSTIYF.

Written as DNA, the CDR3 is TGTGCCAGCAGTTTTGGCCGGGATACTGAAGCTTTCTTT. This translates into CASSFGRDTEAFF. The J gene is TRBJ1-1, the V gene TRBV12-3 or TRBV12-4, with D hard to call. Trimming took 3 bases from V and 5 from J, leaving 10 bases between them. The CDR3 loop spans 13 amino acids.

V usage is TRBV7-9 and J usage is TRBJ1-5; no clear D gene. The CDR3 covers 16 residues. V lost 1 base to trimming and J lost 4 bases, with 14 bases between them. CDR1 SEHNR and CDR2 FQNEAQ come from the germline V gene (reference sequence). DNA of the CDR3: TGTGCCAGCAGCTTAGAGGCACCGGGAACAAATCAGCCCCAGCATTTT. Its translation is CASSLEAPGTNQPQHF. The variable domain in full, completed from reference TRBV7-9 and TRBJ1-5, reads DTGVSQNPRHKITKRGQNVTFRCDPISEHNRLYWYRQTLGQGPEFLTYFQNEAQLEKSRLLSDRFSAERPKGSFSTLEIQRTEQGDSAMYLCASSLEAPGTNQPQHFGDGTRLSIL.

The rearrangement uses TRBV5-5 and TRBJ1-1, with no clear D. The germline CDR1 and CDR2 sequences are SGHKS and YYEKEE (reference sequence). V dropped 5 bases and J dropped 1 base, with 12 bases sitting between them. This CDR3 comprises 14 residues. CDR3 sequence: CASRFALANTEAFF. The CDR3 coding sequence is TGTGCCAGCAGGTTTGCGCTTGCGAACACTGAAGCTTTCTTT.

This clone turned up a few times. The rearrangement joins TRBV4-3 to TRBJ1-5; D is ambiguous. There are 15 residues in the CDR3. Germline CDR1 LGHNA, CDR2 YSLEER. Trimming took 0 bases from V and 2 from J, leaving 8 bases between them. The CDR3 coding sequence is TGCGCCAGCAGCCAAGATGGCACCCGCAATCAGCCCCAGCATTTT. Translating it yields CASSQDGTRNQPQHF.

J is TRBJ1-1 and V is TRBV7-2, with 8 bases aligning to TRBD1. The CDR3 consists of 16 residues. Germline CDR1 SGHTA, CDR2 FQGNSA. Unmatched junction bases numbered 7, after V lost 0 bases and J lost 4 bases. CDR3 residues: CASSLAGTGALTEAFF. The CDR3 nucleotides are TGTGCCAGCAGCTTAGCGGGGACAGGCGCCCTCACTGAAGCTTTCTTT.

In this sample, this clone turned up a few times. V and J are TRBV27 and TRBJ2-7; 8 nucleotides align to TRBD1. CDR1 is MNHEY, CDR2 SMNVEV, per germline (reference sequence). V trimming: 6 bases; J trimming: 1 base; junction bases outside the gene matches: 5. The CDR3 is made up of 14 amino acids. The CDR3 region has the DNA TGTGCCAGCAGGAGACAGGGGTCATCCTACGAGCAGTACTTC. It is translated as CASRRQGSSYEQYF.

The CDR3, as DNA: TGTGCCAGCAGCTCCGCCGGGACAGGGTTGACAGATACGCAGTATTTT. Its translation: CASSSAGTGLTDTQYF. The chain employs TRBV5-6 and TRBJ2-3; 9 bases are shared with TRBD1. With 3 bases clipped from V and 3 bases from J, the junction kept 8 bases outside the gene matches. Germline CDR1 reads SGHDT; CDR2 reads YYEEEE. This CDR3 contains 16 residues.